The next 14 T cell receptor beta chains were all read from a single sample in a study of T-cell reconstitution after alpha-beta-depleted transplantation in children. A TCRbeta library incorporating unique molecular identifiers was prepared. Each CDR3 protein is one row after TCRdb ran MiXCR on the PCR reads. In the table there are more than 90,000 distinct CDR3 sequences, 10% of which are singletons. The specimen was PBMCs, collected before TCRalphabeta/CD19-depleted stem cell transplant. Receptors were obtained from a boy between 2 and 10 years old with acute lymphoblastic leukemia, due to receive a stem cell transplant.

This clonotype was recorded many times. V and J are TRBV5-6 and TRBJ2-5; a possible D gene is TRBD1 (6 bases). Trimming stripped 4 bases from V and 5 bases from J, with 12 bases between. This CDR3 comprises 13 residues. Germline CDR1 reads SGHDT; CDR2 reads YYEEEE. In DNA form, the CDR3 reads TGTGCCAGCAGCGGACAGAGAGGGGAGACCCAGTACTTC. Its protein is CASSGQRGETQYF.

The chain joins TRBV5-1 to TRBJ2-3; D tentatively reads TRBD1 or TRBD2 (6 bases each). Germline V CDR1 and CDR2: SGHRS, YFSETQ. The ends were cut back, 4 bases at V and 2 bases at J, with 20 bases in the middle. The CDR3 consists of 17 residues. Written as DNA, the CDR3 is TGCGCCAGCAGCCGGGGGTCCGGGGGCATGTCCACAGATACGCAGTATTTT. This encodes CASSRGSGGMSTDTQYF.

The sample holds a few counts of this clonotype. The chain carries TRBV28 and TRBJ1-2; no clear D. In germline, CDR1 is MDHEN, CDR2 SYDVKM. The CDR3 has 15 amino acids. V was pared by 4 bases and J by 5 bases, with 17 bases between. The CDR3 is CASSSYAGSTYGYTF. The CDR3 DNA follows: TGTGCCAGCAGTTCCTATGCCGGGTCCACATATGGCTACACCTTC.

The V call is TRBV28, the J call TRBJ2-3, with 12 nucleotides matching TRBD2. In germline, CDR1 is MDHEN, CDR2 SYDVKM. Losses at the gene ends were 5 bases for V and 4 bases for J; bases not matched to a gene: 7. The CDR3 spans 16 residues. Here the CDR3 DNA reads TGTGCCAGCAGTCCCCAACTAGCGGGAGGAGCAGATACGCAGTATTTT. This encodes CASSPQLAGGADTQYF.

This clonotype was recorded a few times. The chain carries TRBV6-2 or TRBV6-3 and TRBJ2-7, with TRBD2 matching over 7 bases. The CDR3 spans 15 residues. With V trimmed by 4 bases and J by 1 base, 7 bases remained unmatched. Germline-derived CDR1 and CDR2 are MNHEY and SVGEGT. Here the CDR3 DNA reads TGTGCCAGCAGTTGGGCTAGCGGCAGTTCCTACGAGCAGTACTTC. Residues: CASSWASGSSYEQYF.

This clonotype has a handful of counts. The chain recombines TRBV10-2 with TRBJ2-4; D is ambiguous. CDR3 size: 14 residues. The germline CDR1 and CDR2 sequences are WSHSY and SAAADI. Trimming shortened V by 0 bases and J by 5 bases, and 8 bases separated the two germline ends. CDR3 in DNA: TGCGCCAGCAGTGAGTCGAGACCCCAAAACATTCAGTACTTC. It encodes CASSESRPQNIQYF.

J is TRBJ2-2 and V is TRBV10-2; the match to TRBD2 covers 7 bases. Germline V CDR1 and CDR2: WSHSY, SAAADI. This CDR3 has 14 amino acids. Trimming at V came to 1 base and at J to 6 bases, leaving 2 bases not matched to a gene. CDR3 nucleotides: TGCGCCAGCAGTGAGTGGGGGGGGTCCGGGGAGCTGTTTTTT. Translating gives CASSEWGGSGELFF.

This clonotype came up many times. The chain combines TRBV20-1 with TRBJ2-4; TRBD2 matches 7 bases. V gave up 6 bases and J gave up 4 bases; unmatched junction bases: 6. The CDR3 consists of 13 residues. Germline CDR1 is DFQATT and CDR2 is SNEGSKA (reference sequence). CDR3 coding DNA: TGCAGTGCCTACACTAGCGCAAAAAACATTCAGTACTTC. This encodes CSAYTSAKNIQYF.

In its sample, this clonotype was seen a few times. CDR3 DNA sequence: TGTGCCAGCAGCCCCCGATACCGAAACACTGAAGCTTTCTTT. This translates into CASSPRYRNTEAFF. The rearrangement uses TRBV7-2 and TRBJ1-1; the D is unclear. Germline V gene sequence: CDR1 SGHTA, CDR2 FQGNSA. The ends were cut back, 5 bases at V and 2 bases at J, with 12 bases in the middle. CDR3 length: 14 amino acids. The entire variable domain, with the rest obtained from reference TRBV7-2 and TRBJ1-1, is as follows: GAGVSQSPSNKVTEKGKDVELRCDPISGHTALYWYRQSLGQGLEFLIYFQGNSAPDKSGLPSDRFSAERTGGSVSTLTIQRTQQEDSAVYLCASSPRYRNTEAFFGQGTRLTVV.

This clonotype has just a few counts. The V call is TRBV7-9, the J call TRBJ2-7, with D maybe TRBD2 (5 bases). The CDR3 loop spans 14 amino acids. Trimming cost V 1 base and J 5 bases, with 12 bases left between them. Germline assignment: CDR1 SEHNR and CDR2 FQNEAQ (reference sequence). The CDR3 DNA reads TGTGCCAGCAGCTTAGGTCGAGGGAGCAACGAGCAGTACTTC. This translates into CASSLGRGSNEQYF.

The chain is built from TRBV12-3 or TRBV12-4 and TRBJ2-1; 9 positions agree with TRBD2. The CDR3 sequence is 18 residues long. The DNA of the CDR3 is TGTACCTTCAGTTTAGCGGCAATAGCGGGGGCCTCCTACAATGAGCAGTTCTTC. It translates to CTFSLAAIAGASYNEQFF.

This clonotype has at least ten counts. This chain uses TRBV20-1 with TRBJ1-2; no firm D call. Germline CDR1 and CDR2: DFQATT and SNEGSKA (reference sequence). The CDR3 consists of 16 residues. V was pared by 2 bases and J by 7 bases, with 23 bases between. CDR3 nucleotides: TGCAGTGCTAGATATGGCGGTCGAGCGTTGGGTGGTGGCTACACCTTC. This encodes CSARYGGRALGGGYTF.

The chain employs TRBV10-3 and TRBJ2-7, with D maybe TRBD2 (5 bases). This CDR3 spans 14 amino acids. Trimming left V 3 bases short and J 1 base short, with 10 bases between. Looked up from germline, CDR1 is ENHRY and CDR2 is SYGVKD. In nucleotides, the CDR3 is TGTGCCATCAGTGATAGGACTCGATCCTACGAGCAGTACTTC. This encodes CAISDRTRSYEQYF.

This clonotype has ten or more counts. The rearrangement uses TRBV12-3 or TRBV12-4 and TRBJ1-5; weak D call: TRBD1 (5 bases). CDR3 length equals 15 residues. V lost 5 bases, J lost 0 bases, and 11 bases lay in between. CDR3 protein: CASSPTVNSNQPQHF. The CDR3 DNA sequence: TGTGCCAGCAGTCCGACAGTCAATAGCAATCAGCCCCAGCATTTT.